This T cell receptor beta chain was sequenced during a study of blood T cell repertoires in COVID-19. Repertoires were generated with immunoSEQ multiplex PCR, while TCRdb's copy carries only in-frame clones and drops some. The profile shows approximately 450,000 clones, 85% to 90% of them singletons. The study recruited people aged about 18 to 95 years across about two dozen US areas. The CDR3 sequence is 14 residues long. Germline CDR1 and CDR2: MNHEY and SMNVEV (reference sequence). V shed 4 bases, J shed 4 bases, and the junction held 5 bases outside the gene matches. The source material was PBMCs or T cells enriched from blood (not recorded which). The chain has TRBV27 and TRBJ1-2, with 8 nucleotides matching TRBD1. The sequence came from a man aged 25 to 40 who had recovered from COVID-19. This CDR3 reads CASSSGGGSYGYTF. The CDR3 nucleotides are TGTGCCAGCAGTTCAGGGGGCGGTTCCTATGGCTACACCTTC.